This T cell receptor (beta chain) was identified during a study of T cells expressing NK-cell markers. Overall study: Source material for TCR beta repertoires consisted of sorted CD3+CD56+NKG2C+, CD3+CD56+NKG2C- and CD3+CD56-NKG2C+ T cells. The study's findings and limits: CD8+ T cells in six donors included dominant NKG2C+ clonotypes at roughly 1.0-8%. A handful of donors showed these clonotypes also leading the CD3+CD56-NKG2C+ fraction. Specificity for HCMV among expanded NKG2C+ T cell clones was not established.

On this clonotype itself: Antigen unknown.

TCRdb reanalyzed the 5' RACE reads, giving one entry per CDR3 protein sequence and no DNA. Here the sample table reports 200,000 to 300,000 distinct CDR3 sequences. Looked up from germline, CDR1 is SGHAT and CDR2 is FQNNGV. This CDR3 spans 13 amino acids. Source material: blood T cells: a sorted CD56 or NKG2C T cell subset, CD4+ or CD8+ T cells, or bulk PBMC T cells (not recorded which). The TCR was taken from a woman between 18 and 69 years old in good health. V usage is TRBV11-2 and J usage is TRBJ2-5; TCRdb gives TRBD1 as the D gene, but with no DNA this cannot be confirmed. CDR3 loop: CASSTQGKETQYF.